This TCR beta chain was identified in a study of T-cell reconstitution after alpha-beta-depleted transplantation in children. The library targeted TCRbeta and was prepared with unique molecular identifiers. One entry per CDR3 protein, called by TCRdb with MiXCR from the PCR reads. This table has about 400,000 distinct CDR3 sequences, just over 20% appearing once. Between the trimmed V and J ends, which lost 2 bases and 9 bases, there was a span of 11 bases. Germline CDR1 reads SGHTA; CDR2 reads FQGNSA. The CDR3 has 14 residues. The V gene is TRBV7-2, the J gene TRBJ1-6; no reliable D call. Specimen: PBMCs from the stem cell graft donor, collected from the stem cell graft. The clonotype comes from a human donor who donated a stem cell graft to a child with acute myeloid leukemia. The CDR3 DNA is TGTGCCAGCAGCTTATCTGGGTGGAGTTCACCCCTCCACTTT. It codes for CASSLSGWSSPLHF.